The T cell receptor beta chain described here comes from a study of cytomegalovirus exposure and HLA in healthy donors (dated by TCRdb to about 2017). The study in broad terms: According to an earlier analysis of around 600 of the donors, about 180 million T cells yielded 95 million to 140 million unique TCR beta sequences and approximately 280 Gb of sequence data. An early release that covered some 640 HLA-typed donors contained approximately 300 gigabases of sequencing data and tens of millions of unique TCR sequences. Of the roughly 400 genotyped donors, around 81% fell in the genetic ancestry cluster associated with self-reported Caucasian donors. The study aimed to test whether signatures of past pathogen exposure could be identified by cataloging public T cell receptors. The T cell repertoires of some 700 subjects were profiled by immunosequencing and related to cytomegalovirus serostatus. In addition to the first cohort of approximately 650 subjects, a separate validation cohort of 130 or so different subjects was used. High-throughput TCR immunosequencing, statistical association of individual TCRs with disease status, and machine learning were combined to predict cytomegalovirus infection status. In a later analysis, previously published TCR beta repertoires from roughly 710 donors were re-analyzed and high-resolution HLA genotyping was added so that TCR occurrence patterns could be studied. The later analysis used no new phenotypic data to find candidate immune exposures, relying instead on TCR beta sequences and their occurrence across donors. An earlier analysis of about 620 of the donors applied high-throughput TCR beta sequencing to assess whether each TCR beta V gene segment acted as functional or pseudogenic. Alongside the repertoire data, information on donor age, sex, ethnicity and CMV serostatus was compiled. Genome-wide SNP genotypes for about 55% of the roughly 670 donors were used in a later genetic analysis, which treated that subset as a discovery cohort. Every repertoire in the discovery cohort had been generated on one and the same sequencing platform. Both class I and class II loci were covered by HLA typing, at four-digit resolution. The number of donors typed differed by locus, with about 629-640 for A, B, C, DRB1 and DQB1, roughly 520 for DQA1, approximately 580 for DPA1, and around 430 for DPB1. Five DR-DQ haplotypes were handled as single units for association and clustering because linkage in the cohort was strong. On average, about 240,000 unique TCR beta nucleotide sequences were sequenced per donor among some 430 genotyped donors of the cohort, with 15% to 20% of those sequences being non-productive. Summary of the overall study and its limitations: Cytomegalovirus status was reported to be diagnosed by the classifier with high specificity and sensitivity in both the original and validation cohorts. In a later analysis, 16,951 TCR beta sequences were associated with specific HLA alleles at a false discovery rate of 0.05. Linkage disequilibrium might explain the correlated functional status among segregating V segments, but an unknown experimental factor could not be excluded. In a later analysis, HLA-associated TCR beta chains were found to be more clonally expanded and to have lower generation probabilities than equally common non-associated chains. According to a later analysis, most CMV-associated TCR beta chains appeared to be HLA-restricted, and the HLA associations seemed to be driven largely by CMV exposure. Compared with the roughly 670-donor mean, donors in an Asian-associated ancestry cluster had fewer N-insertions in productive TCRs, according to a later genetic analysis. In a later genetic analysis, a missense DCLRE1C variant was associated with V-gene and J-gene trimming of TCR beta chains, and the association was replicated in an independent cohort. Most TCR sequences were observed very rarely across donors, whereas some public TCRs were present in many individuals. The 87-base-pair reads could not distinguish some IMGT-functional V segments, including TRBV6-2 and TRBV6-3, so those segments were excluded. When HLA alleles, especially DR and DQ, strongly co-occurred, TCR associations were difficult to assign to individual alleles. In an earlier analysis of over 550 of the donors, most TCR beta V segments were observed in productive rearrangements about 87% or about 30% of the time, broadly matching IMGT annotations. A further reported finding was that TCR beta sequences accurately predicted the HLA-A and HLA-B alleles for most subjects in the first cohort. According to a later analysis, parvovirus B19, influenza, CMV and Epstein-Barr virus appeared linked to several top co-occurrence clusters. It was suggested by the authors that the approach could potentially be generalized to other disease states and immunological phenotypes. A group of highly shared sequence variants was considered likely to be a technical artifact of the sequencing pipeline. HLA typing was unavailable for some donors at each locus, so association tests used only the typed subset. Over 15 rarely observed V segments, including chromosome 9 orphons, were excluded from the earlier analysis of a few hundred of the donors because counts were too low. The study listed 170 or so TCR beta chains as associated with cytomegalovirus. CMV serostatus was the only immune exposure information available for the cohort. Sequencing depth was assumed to be roughly uniform across donors in the presence/absence analyses, though that assumption may not hold. In vitro tests confirmed that a few of the cytomegalovirus-associated TCR beta chains recognize cytomegalovirus antigens. In a later analysis, TCR association rates were found to vary across HLA loci, with the most associated TCRs seen for DRB1 alleles and the fewest for HLA-C alleles. In this cohort, only TCR beta chains were sequenced, and detectable features were limited by the absence of alpha or paired-chain data.

Library preparation used the immunoSEQ multiplex PCR assay. For the multiplex PCR, a mixture combining 60 forward primers for TCR Vbeta segments and 13 reverse primers for TCR Jbeta segments was used. A multiplex PCR assay on genomic DNA amplified the CDR3 region of rearranged TCR beta genes. The Illumina HiSeq System was used to sequence the amplified TCR beta libraries as 87-base-pair reads. Under the source paper's analysis protocol: Across the 500 to 700 repertoires, a later analysis counted 80 million or so unique TCR beta chains, about 10 million of which were shared by at least two donors. To remove PCR and sequencing errors, raw reads were error-corrected and collapsed into unique sequences using a nearest-neighbor algorithm that merged closely related sequences. Alignment of CDR3 sequences to IMGT reference sequences was used to assign V, D and J gene segments. For a sequence to be retained, a match of at least six nucleotides was required to both a V gene segment and a J gene segment. A rearrangement was called productive if the CDR3 had no stop codons and remained in frame with V and J, and every other rearrangement was called non-productive. Following IMGT convention, CDR3 was defined as the stretch from the second conserved V-encoded cysteine to the conserved J-encoded phenylalanine. The earlier analysis of about 640 of the donors excluded any sequence lacking an unambiguous match to a single V gene segment. In an earlier analysis of approximately 550 of the donors, V segments were called functional above 56.7% productive rearrangements and were called segregating when the between-donor standard deviation exceeded 5%. To diagnose cytomegalovirus status from the catalog of TCR beta chain sequences, a statistical classification framework was built. A later analysis assigned V and J genes by comparing TCR nucleotide sequences with IMGT/GENE-DB human TR gene sequences. Using the TCRdist pipeline, a later analysis assigned CDR3 sequences along with most-parsimonious VDJ recombination scenarios. In a later analysis, each TCR beta chain was defined by its CDR3 amino acid sequence together with its V-gene family, and reads lacking a unique V-gene family were excluded. To address suspected cross-contamination and a sequencing artifact, a later analysis removed a few hundred highly shared, low-generation-probability nucleotide sequences. For each public chain, a later analysis derived a clonal expansion index from normalized ranks of inferred template counts within each repertoire. In a later analysis, generation probabilities were computed with a VDJ recombination model fitted to out-of-frame rearrangements, and the resulting probabilities were checked against IGoR. Hypergeometric tests were used in a later analysis to score TCR-TCR, TCR-HLA and TCR-CMV co-occurrence, with a repertoire-size bias correction applied to the TCR pairs. To estimate false discovery rates, a later analysis permuted the HLA or CMV assignments 20 times. In a later analysis, co-occurring TCRs were grouped with DBSCAN, and TCRdist sequence similarity was added when clustering was performed within HLA-allele-positive subsets. Co-occurrence clustering excluded repertoires with fewer than 30,000 or more than 120,000 public chains, plus five with anomalous nucleotide sharing. The source is immuneACCESS, and TCRdb retained only in-frame sequences with V and J called. Part of the clones is not carried over; for the studies checked, unresolved V genes explain less than half of this, and the remainder is unexplained. From that table come the V and J calls and clone size; the DNA was used to work out D and trimming. Recorded for this sample are 150,000 to 180,000 clones; approximately 85% of them occurred a single time. Roughly 2.4% of the sample is taken by the ten largest.

The cohort comprised more than 550 healthy bone marrow donors. At the time of sampling, all cohort members were nominally healthy, though unrecorded immune exposures were likely present. The donor tested CMV seronegative, placing the donor among the 352 seronegative members of the cohort. Each donor provided a peripheral blood sample, and peripheral blood mononuclear cells were used for TCR beta sequencing. The Qiagen DNeasy Blood Extraction Kit was used to extract genomic DNA from the blood cell samples. On this clone itself: The clone's antigen remains unknown. Base-call qualities are not available, and no considerably larger clone is one nucleotide away.

CDR1 and CDR2 are drawn from the germline V gene: MGHRA, YSYEKL. Trimming removed 2 bases from V and 1 base from J; the gene matches leave 12 bases unexplained. There are 18 amino acids in the CDR3, from cysteine to phenylalanine inclusive. The entry retains the CDR3 DNA only, 54 bases that are in frame from base 1. The V and J segments used are TRBV4-1 and TRBJ2-7; the junction holds 9 bases that match TRBD1. Sequenced input: PBMCs. This TCR was recovered from a woman younger than 35 in good health and CMV-seronegative. The sequenced DNA: TGCGCCAGCAGCCAACTCGGGTATACAGGGGGCAGTTCCTACGAGCAGTACTTC. Its product reads: CASSQLGYTGGSSYEQYF.